One and the same sample provided the 10 T cell receptor beta chains below, sequenced in a study of T cell responses to AZD1222 COVID-19 vaccine. Only in-frame clones appear in the TCRdb table, and some are missing; sequencing was by immunoSEQ multiplex PCR. The sample holds roughly 70,000 clones, 75% to 95% seen once. The input for sequencing was peripheral blood, taken 28 days after the second dose of the MenACWY control vaccine. The origin of the receptors is an adult who received the MenACWY meningococcal vaccine as a control.

The chain links TRBV5-1 to TRBJ1-1; D remains ambiguous. Germline CDR1 is SGHRS and CDR2 is YFSETQ. Trimming pared 1 base from V and 2 bases from J, leaving 6 bases between. The CDR3 runs to 13 residues. DNA for the CDR3: TGCGCCAGCAGCTTGTCAACCAACACTGAAGCTTTCTTT. Encoded protein: CASSLSTNTEAFF. Drawing the rest from reference TRBV5-1 and TRBJ1-1, the complete variable domain is KAGVTQTPRYLIKTRGQQVTLSCSPISGHRSVSWYQQTPGQGLQFLFEYFSETQRNKGNFPGRFSGRQFSNSRSEMNVSTLELGDSALYLCASSLSTNTEAFFGQGTRLTVV.

V usage is TRBV7-8 and J usage is TRBJ2-7; the match to TRBD1 covers 9 bases. The junction had 12 bases not matched to a gene; V was cut back by 1 base and J by 2 bases. The CDR3 has 18 amino acids. Germline CDR1 SGHVS, CDR2 FQNEAQ. CDR3 amino acids: CASSLGPQGTGTAYEQYF. For the CDR3, the DNA is TGTGCCAGCAGCTTAGGTCCCCAGGGGACAGGGACCGCCTACGAGCAGTACTTC.

This chain uses TRBV5-4 with TRBJ1-2, with 9 bases identical to TRBD1. Trimming removed 0 bases from V and 2 bases from J; junction bases left unmatched: 2. Germline V CDR1 and CDR2: SGHNT, YYREEE (reference sequence). The CDR3 is made up of 15 amino acids. CDR3 in amino acids: CASSLVGTGNYGYTF. CDR3 sequence (DNA): TGTGCCAGCAGCTTGGTCGGGACAGGGAACTATGGCTACACCTTC.

The gene calls are TRBV18 and TRBJ2-5; D is possibly TRBD2 (5 bases). The CDR3 has 16 residues. Between the trimmed V and J ends, which lost 3 bases and 0 bases, there was a span of 14 bases. Germline-derived CDR1 and CDR2 are KGHSH and LQKENI. The CDR3 DNA reads as TGTGCCAGCTCACCTCAAAACGGCGGGTACCAAGAGACCCAGTACTTC. Translated: CASSPQNGGYQETQYF.

The chain couples TRBV5-1 to TRBJ2-1; the D is unclear. The CDR3 totals 15 residues. The V and J ends lost 2 bases and 6 bases respectively, with 15 bases between them. Germline V gene sequence: CDR1 SGHRS, CDR2 YFSETQ. The CDR3, as DNA: TGCGCCAGCAGCTTTGGGGTAGGTAATCGCAATGAGCAGTTCTTC. As protein: CASSFGVGNRNEQFF.

This clone was picked up one time. The rearrangement joins TRBV5-1 to TRBJ1-1; D not resolved. V was pared by 0 bases and J by 3 bases, with 6 bases between. This CDR3 contains 13 residues. Germline CDR1 reads SGHRS; CDR2 reads YFSETQ. The CDR3 nucleotides read TGCGCCAGCAGCTTGGCGCAGGACACTGAAGCTTTCTTT. This gives the protein CASSLAQDTEAFF.

This clone showed up just once. The J gene is TRBJ1-1, the V gene TRBV21-1; the D segment call TRBD1 is taken from the table without a DNA check. TRBV21-1 is deemed a pseudogene. The CDR3 extends over 18 amino acids. The CDR3 DNA reads as TGTGCCAGCAGCAAAGAGGACACTCGGGACAGCAAGAACACTGAAGCTTTCTTT. Its translation is CASSKEDTRDSKNTEAFF.

The chain is built from TRBV7-9 and TRBJ2-2, with D unclear. Germline CDR1 and CDR2: SEHNR and FQNEAQ (reference sequence). The CDR3 is made up of 13 amino acids. V was trimmed by 1 base and J by 4 bases, leaving 4 bases between them. CDR3 bases: TGTGCCAGCAGCTTAGGTCCCACCGGGGAGCTGTTTTTT. Translation gives CASSLGPTGELFF.

The rearrangement links TRBV15 to TRBJ2-7; D might be TRBD1 or TRBD2, each matching 5 bases. The CDR3 is 16 amino acids. Germline CDR1 reads LNHNV; CDR2 reads YYDKDF (reference sequence). Between the trimmed V and J ends, which lost 1 base and 5 bases, there was a span of 18 bases. The CDR3 loop is CATSRAHGGRIDEQYF. CDR3 DNA sequence: TGTGCCACCAGCAGAGCCCATGGGGGTCGGATCGACGAGCAGTACTTC.

This clone was picked up a small number of times. The rearrangement links TRBV5-8 to TRBJ1-6; TRBD1 matches 10 bases. Germline V gene lookup returns CDR1 SGHTS and CDR2 YDEGEE. This CDR3 contains 18 residues. V shed 6 bases and J 7 bases; nucleotides not matched to a gene: 16. The chain's CDR3 is CASIPPGQGMIRNSPLHF. In DNA form, the CDR3 reads TGTGCCAGCATCCCACCGGGACAGGGGATGATTAGGAATTCACCCCTCCACTTT. Using reference TRBV5-8 and TRBJ1-6 for the parts outside the CDR3, the full variable domain is EAGVTQSPTHLIKTRGQQATLRCSPISGHTSVYWYQQALGLGLQFLLWYDEGEERNRGNFPPRFSGRQFPNYSSELNVNALELEDSALYLCASIPPGQGMIRNSPLHFGNGTRLTVT.